These 17 T cell receptor beta chains were sequenced from one sample in a study of cytomegalovirus exposure and HLA in healthy donors. The PCR contained 60 Vbeta and 13 Jbeta primers. Profiled with immunoSEQ multiplex PCR; TCRdb holds only in-frame clones, not every one. This table holds around 64,000 clones, 70% to 75% found once. The specimen was PBMCs. These receptors originate from a woman aged 25 to 39 in good health and CMV-seropositive.

This clone was seen only once. The chain recombines TRBV2 with TRBJ1-2, with D perhaps matching TRBD1 (5 bases). Germline assignment: CDR1 SNHLY and CDR2 FYNNEI. This CDR3 has 13 amino acids. Trimming shortened V by 8 bases and J by 6 bases, and 16 bases separated the two germline ends. CDR3 residues: CASLWGRVDGYTF. The CDR3 coding sequence is TGTGCCAGCCTCTGGGGCAGGGTCGATGGCTACACCTTC. Based on the CDR3 plus reference TRBV2 and TRBJ1-2, the full variable domain is EPEVTQTPSHQVTQMGQEVILRCVPISNHLYFYWYRQILGQKVEFLVSFYNNEISEKSEIFDDQFSVERPDGSNFTLKIRSTKLEDSAMYFCASLWGRVDGYTFGSGTRLTVV.

This chain links TRBV30 with TRBJ1-1; D unclear. The germline V gene encodes CDR1 GTSNPN and CDR2 SVGIG (reference sequence). V gave up 7 bases and J gave up 0 bases, with 6 bases separating them. This CDR3 has 11 amino acids. CDR3 coding DNA: TGTGCCTTCCAATTGAACACTGAAGCTTTCTTT. Protein: CAFQLNTEAFF.

The rearrangement uses TRBV18 and TRBJ2-2; D may be TRBD1 (5 bases). V lost 4 bases and J 7 bases, leaving 10 bases between the germline ends. Germline values: CDR1 KGHSH, CDR2 LQKENI. This CDR3 is built from 13 residues. The CDR3 region has the DNA TGTGCCAGCTCACAACAGGCGGACGGGGAGCTGTTTTTT. Protein: CASSQQADGELFF.

The J gene is TRBJ2-7, the V gene TRBV6-1; D may be TRBD2 (6 bases). The CDR3 contains 13 residues. CDR1 is MNHNS, CDR2 SASEGT, per germline. The germline V and J ends were trimmed by 4 bases and 2 bases, with 9 bases remaining between them. This chain's CDR3 is CASSVRGTYEQYF. Written as DNA, the CDR3 is TGTGCCAGCAGTGTTCGGGGGACCTACGAGCAGTACTTC.

This chain connects TRBV27 to TRBJ1-1; a possible D gene is TRBD1 (5 bases). Germline values: CDR1 MNHEY, CDR2 SMNVEV (reference sequence). V lost 2 bases and J 1 base, leaving 8 bases between the germline ends. The CDR3 runs to 14 residues. CDR3 in DNA: TGTGCCAGCAGTTTAGGCAGGGCGAACACTGAAGCTTTCTTT. It encodes CASSLGRANTEAFF.

As regards this clone: A junction end diverges from the germline sequence, so it may reflect a read error. V usage is TRBV7-7 and J usage is TRBJ2-7, with a possible D match to TRBD1 (6 bases). The CDR3 spans 14 residues. Germline CDR1 reads SSHAT; CDR2 reads FNYEAQ (reference sequence). CDR3: CASSPRRGVNEQYF. The CDR3 bases are TGTGCTAGCAGCCCCCGCAGGGGCGTCAACGAGCAGTACTTC. Complete variable domain (other parts from reference TRBV7-7 and TRBJ2-7): GAGVSQSPRYKVTKRGQDVTLRCDPISSHATLYWYQQALGQGPEFLTYFNYEAQPDKSGLPSDRFSAERPEGSISTLTIQRTEQRDSAMYRCASSPRRGVNEQYFGPGTRLTVT.

The chain joins TRBV30 to TRBJ2-5, with 10 bases matching TRBD2. J gave up 5 bases and V 0 bases, and 12 bases lay outside the gene matches. In germline, CDR1 is GTSNPN, CDR2 SVGIG (reference sequence). This CDR3 comprises 17 residues. DNA of the CDR3: TGTGCCTGGAGTGTAGGGGCTAGCGGGAGTGTTGGGGAGACCCAGTACTTC. Protein sequence: CAWSVGASGSVGETQYF.

This clone showed up just a few times. The V and J genes are TRBV9 and TRBJ2-7, with D perhaps TRBD2 (5 bases). V gave up 0 bases and J gave up 5 bases, with 15 bases separating them. CDR1 SGDLS and CDR2 YYNGEE come from the germline V gene. There are 15 residues in the CDR3. DNA of the CDR3: TGTGCCAGCAGCGTAGGGGCGGGTAAGTCGAACGAGCAGTACTTC. Protein: CASSVGAGKSNEQYF. The full variable domain, its missing parts supplied by reference TRBV9 and TRBJ2-7, is DSGVTQTPKHLITATGQRVTLRCSPRSGDLSVYWYQQSLDQGLQFLIQYYNGEERAKGNILERFSAQQFPDLHSELNLSSLELGDSALYFCASSVGAGKSNEQYFGPGTRLTVT.

V and J are TRBV4-1 and TRBJ2-5, with 9 bases aligning to TRBD2. The V and J ends lost 1 base and 3 bases, in that order; junction bases with no gene match: 0. Germline-derived CDR1 and CDR2 are MGHRA and YSYEKL. The CDR3 covers 14 residues. The CDR3 bases are TGCGCCAGCAGCCAAGGACTAGCGGAAGAGACCCAGTACTTC. It encodes CASSQGLAEETQYF.

The rearrangement joins TRBV14 to TRBJ1-1, with unresolved D. Per germline, CDR1 SGHDN and CDR2 FVKESK. V lost 5 bases to trimming and J lost 1 base, with 11 bases between them. This CDR3 has 14 residues. CDR3 coding DNA: TGTGCCAGCAGCGAACTAGGGCCGAACACTGAAGCTTTCTTT. Translating it yields CASSELGPNTEAFF.

Here the CDR3 reads CASSLASGTGRDKAFF. The CDR3 DNA reads as TGTGCCAGCAGCTTAGCGTCCGGGACAGGAAGGGACAAAGCTTTCTTT. The genes are TRBV7-9 and TRBJ1-1, with 8 bases aligning to TRBD1. Per the germline V gene, CDR1 is SEHNR and CDR2 is FQNEAQ (reference sequence). The V and J ends lost 0 bases and 9 bases, in that order; junction bases with no gene match: 12. The CDR3 covers 16 residues.

This chain uses TRBV15 with TRBJ1-1, with 7 bases that match TRBD1. This CDR3 comprises 15 residues. Per the germline V gene, CDR1 is LNHNV and CDR2 is YYDKDF (reference sequence). V lost 5 bases, J lost 4 bases, and 10 bases stayed unmatched. CDR3 loop: CATSVDRARGTEAFF. DNA of the CDR3: TGTGCCACCAGCGTAGACAGGGCCCGGGGCACTGAAGCTTTCTTT. The entire variable domain, with the rest obtained from reference TRBV15 and TRBJ1-1, is as follows: DAMVIQNPRYQVTQFGKPVTLSCSQTLNHNVMYWYQQKSSQAPKLLFHYYDKDFNNEADTPDNFQSRRPNTSFCFLDIRSPGLGDTAMYLCATSVDRARGTEAFFGQGTRLTVV.

The rearrangement uses TRBV28 and TRBJ2-7; 8 bases align to TRBD2. CDR3 length: 15 amino acids. The trim removed 6 bases at V and 2 bases at J, leaving 9 bases unmatched. Germline V gene sequence: CDR1 MDHEN, CDR2 SYDVKM. The CDR3 nucleotides are TGTGCCAGCAGCCCCGAAAGCGGGAGCCCCTACGAGCAGTACTTC. It translates to CASSPESGSPYEQYF.

The rearrangement links TRBV4-2 to TRBJ2-6; maybe TRBD2 (6 bases). The germline CDR1 and CDR2 sequences are LGHNA and YNFKEQ. V lost 8 bases, J lost 0 bases, and 14 bases lay in between. This CDR3 is 16 amino acids long. CDR3 loop: CASWAGMGSGANVLTF. CDR3 DNA sequence: TGTGCCAGCTGGGCGGGAATGGGCTCTGGGGCCAACGTCCTGACTTTC.

The rearrangement uses TRBV30 and TRBJ1-1; TRBD1 is a possible D gene (6 bases). The CDR3 is 11 residues long. Trimming removed 7 bases from V and 10 bases from J, with 16 bases in between. Germline V gene lookup returns CDR1 GTSNPN and CDR2 SVGIG (reference sequence). The CDR3 loop is CASQRGEGAFF. DNA for the CDR3: TGTGCCTCGCAGAGGGGGGAGGGAGCTTTCTTT.

The chain couples TRBV6-5 to TRBJ2-7, with 7 bases identical to TRBD2. The CDR3 loop spans 15 amino acids. J lost 4 bases, V lost 0 bases, and 6 bases had no gene match. Germline V gene lookup returns CDR1 MNHEY and CDR2 SVGAGI. CDR3 coding DNA: TGTGCCAGCAGTTACTCTTGGCGGGGGAGTTACGAGCAGTACTTC. This translates into CASSYSWRGSYEQYF.

This clone occurred once. The genes are TRBV11-2 and TRBJ2-1, with D possibly matching TRBD2 (6 bases). Germline V gives CDR1 SGHAT, CDR2 FQNNGV. The CDR3 length is 15 residues. Trimming removed 6 bases at V and 2 bases at J, with 14 bases between. The DNA for the CDR3 is TGTGCCAGCAGTACCCGATGGGGGGCCTACAATGAGCAGTTCTTC. It encodes CASSTRWGAYNEQFF.